This is a list of T cell receptor beta chains from one sample in a study of blood T cell repertoires in COVID-19. Repertoires were generated with immunoSEQ multiplex PCR, while TCRdb's copy carries only in-frame clones and drops some. The table lists 100,000 or so clones, 90% to 95% of them singletons, with about 1% in the top ten. The sequenced sample consisted of peripheral blood. Every receptor here comes from a man in his sixties with acute or convalescent COVID-19. The CDR3 runs from the conserved cysteine through the conserved F or W. Fields, in order: V gene, J gene, D gene, clone size, CDR3 protein, CDR3 DNA. A D gene is named only where the DNA matches it firmly. Clone size is not always given. Where it is, it says once, few, many or a class for expanded clones.

v_call: TRBV7-9
j_call: TRBJ1-1
d_call: .
clone_size: .
cdr3_aa: CASSLGDGGTEAFF
cdr3_nt: TGTGCCAGCAGCTTAGGAGACGGCGGGACTGAAGCTTTCTTT

v_call: TRBV27
j_call: TRBJ2-3
d_call: TRBD2
clone_size: .
cdr3_aa: CASSYRRGTDTQYF
cdr3_nt: TGTGCCAGCAGTTACAGGCGGGGGACAGATACGCAGTATTTT

v_call: TRBV3-1/TRBV3-2
j_call: TRBJ1-2
d_call: .
clone_size: .
cdr3_aa: CASSDGRGSRGYTF
cdr3_nt: TGTGCCAGCAGTGACGGGAGGGGGTCGAGAGGCTACACCTTC

v_call: TRBV30
j_call: TRBJ1-6
d_call: .
clone_size: .
cdr3_aa: CAWTPGEASPLHF
cdr3_nt: TGTGCCTGGACCCCGGGGGAGGCTTCACCCCTCCACTTT

v_call: TRBV7-2
j_call: TRBJ2-1
d_call: TRBD2
clone_size: .
cdr3_aa: CASSTGLAGTYNEQFF
cdr3_nt: TGTGCCAGCAGCACTGGACTAGCGGGGACCTACAATGAGCAGTTCTTC

v_call: TRBV29-1
j_call: TRBJ1-2
d_call: TRBD1
clone_size: once
cdr3_aa: CSAPSVGTGSFGYTF
cdr3_nt: TGCAGCGCCCCTTCAGTTGGGACAGGGTCATTTGGCTACACCTTC

v_call: TRBV28
j_call: TRBJ1-6
d_call: TRBD1
clone_size: .
cdr3_aa: CASSFDREKGSPLHF
cdr3_nt: TGTGCCAGCAGTTTTGACAGGGAGAAGGGCTCACCCCTCCACTTT

v_call: TRBV5-1
j_call: TRBJ1-1
d_call: TRBD1
clone_size: .
cdr3_aa: CASSSDRGNTEAFF
cdr3_nt: TGCGCCAGCAGCTCGGACAGGGGTAACACTGAAGCTTTCTTT

v_call: TRBV5-5
j_call: TRBJ1-1
d_call: .
clone_size: .
cdr3_aa: CASSLQGGYTEAFF
cdr3_nt: TGTGCCAGCAGCTTACAGGGAGGGTACACTGAAGCTTTCTTT

v_call: TRBV5-1
j_call: TRBJ1-1
d_call: .
clone_size: .
cdr3_aa: CASSSGSTNTEAFF
cdr3_nt: TGCGCCAGCAGTTCGGGTTCAACGAACACTGAAGCTTTCTTT

v_call: TRBV30
j_call: TRBJ1-5
d_call: .
clone_size: once
cdr3_aa: CAWSVRGGRRNQPQHF
cdr3_nt: TGTGCCTGGAGTGTACGAGGGGGTAGGCGCAATCAGCCCCAGCATTTT

v_call: TRBV19
j_call: TRBJ2-7
d_call: .
clone_size: .
cdr3_aa: CASSVSFGRAYEQYF
cdr3_nt: TGTGCCAGTAGTGTGTCGTTCGGGAGAGCCTACGAGCAGTACTTC

v_call: TRBV29-1
j_call: TRBJ2-1
d_call: TRBD2
clone_size: .
cdr3_aa: CSVIPASGRSSSYNEQFF
cdr3_nt: TGCAGCGTCATTCCCGCTAGCGGGAGGTCGAGCTCCTACAATGAGCAGTTCTTC

v_call: TRBV9
j_call: TRBJ1-4
d_call: TRBD1
clone_size: .
cdr3_aa: CASSTRTGRNEKLFF
cdr3_nt: TGTGCCAGCAGCACCCGGACAGGGAGAAATGAAAAACTGTTTTTT

v_call: TRBV18
j_call: TRBJ1-1
d_call: .
clone_size: .
cdr3_aa: CASSPPRARTEAFF
cdr3_nt: TGTGCCAGCTCACCACCGAGGGCCCGTACTGAAGCTTTCTTT

v_call: TRBV5-1
j_call: TRBJ1-1
d_call: TRBD1
clone_size: .
cdr3_aa: CASSLGSTRDRKMNTEAFF
cdr3_nt: TGCGCCAGCAGCTTGGGTAGTACTCGGGACAGGAAGATGAACACTGAAGCTTTCTTT

v_call: TRBV19
j_call: TRBJ2-6
d_call: TRBD2
clone_size: .
cdr3_aa: CASSMAGGANFRANVLTF
cdr3_nt: TGTGCCAGTAGTATGGCGGGGGGCGCGAATTTTAGGGCCAACGTCCTGACTTTC

v_call: TRBV6-5
j_call: TRBJ2-5
d_call: TRBD2
clone_size: .
cdr3_aa: CASRPAGIPETQYF
cdr3_nt: TGTGCCAGCAGGCCAGCGGGAATACCCGAGACCCAGTACTTC

v_call: TRBV28
j_call: TRBJ1-5
d_call: .
clone_size: once
cdr3_aa: CASSLSTGSNQPQHF
cdr3_nt: TGTGCCAGCAGTTTGTCCACGGGATCCAATCAGCCCCAGCATTTT

v_call: TRBV6-6
j_call: TRBJ2-3
d_call: TRBD1
clone_size: .
cdr3_aa: CASSRPGGEADTQYF
cdr3_nt: TGTGCCAGCAGTCGTCCAGGGGGCGAGGCAGATACGCAGTATTTT

v_call: TRBV2
j_call: TRBJ1-4
d_call: TRBD1
clone_size: .
cdr3_aa: CASSDDRGEVGEKLFF
cdr3_nt: TGTGCCAGCAGTGATGACAGGGGCGAGGTAGGGGAAAAACTGTTTTTT

v_call: TRBV10-3
j_call: TRBJ2-3
d_call: TRBD1
clone_size: .
cdr3_aa: CAISVTGTASSTDTQYF
cdr3_nt: TGTGCCATCAGTGTGACCGGGACAGCTTCTAGCACAGATACGCAGTATTTT

v_call: TRBV2
j_call: TRBJ1-1
d_call: .
clone_size: .
cdr3_aa: CASRGTGVDEAFF
cdr3_nt: TGTGCCAGCCGGGGGACGGGGGTAGATGAAGCTTTCTTT

v_call: TRBV5-1
j_call: TRBJ1-5
d_call: .
clone_size: .
cdr3_aa: CASSSRDTVANSNQPQHF
cdr3_nt: TGCGCCAGCAGCTCCCGGGACACCGTCGCGAATAGCAATCAGCCCCAGCATTTT

v_call: TRBV30
j_call: TRBJ1-4
d_call: .
clone_size: .
cdr3_aa: CAWNMGVEKLFF
cdr3_nt: TGTGCCTGGAATATGGGAGTTGAAAAACTGTTTTTT

v_call: TRBV5-1
j_call: TRBJ2-7
d_call: .
clone_size: .
cdr3_aa: CASSLEGPWPYEQYF
cdr3_nt: TGCGCCAGCAGCTTGGAGGGGCCGTGGCCCTACGAGCAGTACTTC

v_call: TRBV9
j_call: TRBJ1-5
d_call: .
clone_size: .
cdr3_aa: CASSVSGYRPQHF
cdr3_nt: TGTGCCAGCAGCGTATCAGGGTACCGGCCCCAGCATTTT

v_call: TRBV2
j_call: TRBJ1-1
d_call: TRBD1
clone_size: .
cdr3_aa: CASSEGYRGTEAFF
cdr3_nt: TGTGCCAGCTCTGAGGGGTACAGGGGCACTGAAGCTTTCTTT

v_call: TRBV3-1/TRBV3-2
j_call: TRBJ1-1
d_call: .
clone_size: .
cdr3_aa: CASSQVGGMNTEAFF
cdr3_nt: TGTGCCAGCAGCCAAGTTGGGGGGATGAACACTGAAGCTTTCTTT

v_call: TRBV19
j_call: TRBJ2-2
d_call: .
clone_size: .
cdr3_aa: CASSIPRAGTGELFF
cdr3_nt: TGTGCCAGTAGTATCCCCCGGGCGGGCACCGGGGAGCTGTTTTTT

v_call: TRBV6-7
j_call: TRBJ2-7
d_call: .
clone_size: .
cdr3_aa: CASSFPPGSEEYEQYF
cdr3_nt: TGTGCCAGCAGTTTCCCCCCGGGATCCGAGGAGTACGAGCAGTACTTC

v_call: TRBV27
j_call: TRBJ1-6
d_call: .
clone_size: .
cdr3_aa: CASRLDSVNSPLHF
cdr3_nt: TGTGCCAGCAGACTGGACAGCGTCAATTCACCCCTCCACTTT

v_call: TRBV2
j_call: TRBJ1-6
d_call: .
clone_size: .
cdr3_aa: CASRPGTINSPLHF
cdr3_nt: TGTGCCAGCAGGCCCGGGACAATCAATTCACCCCTCCACTTT

v_call: TRBV5-4
j_call: TRBJ2-5
d_call: TRBD1
clone_size: .
cdr3_aa: CASTTGVTHQETQYF
cdr3_nt: TGTGCCAGCACCACAGGGGTAACTCATCAAGAGACCCAGTACTTC

v_call: TRBV7-2
j_call: TRBJ2-6
d_call: .
clone_size: .
cdr3_aa: CASSFSRRISGANVLTF
cdr3_nt: TGTGCCAGCAGCTTTAGCCGGAGGATCTCTGGGGCCAACGTCCTGACTTTC

v_call: TRBV5-6
j_call: TRBJ2-1
d_call: TRBD2
clone_size: .
cdr3_aa: CASSSGLAGVLRYNEQFF
cdr3_nt: TGTGCCAGCAGCTCAGGACTAGCGGGAGTGCTTCGATACAATGAGCAGTTCTTC

v_call: TRBV13
j_call: TRBJ1-2
d_call: TRBD1
clone_size: .
cdr3_aa: CASSTRTGSYGYTF
cdr3_nt: TGTGCCAGCAGCACAAGGACAGGGAGCTATGGCTACACCTTC

v_call: TRBV19
j_call: TRBJ2-2
d_call: .
clone_size: .
cdr3_aa: CASSSREIGELFF
cdr3_nt: TGTGCCAGTAGTAGCAGGGAAATCGGGGAGCTGTTTTTT

v_call: TRBV3-1/TRBV3-2
j_call: TRBJ1-1
d_call: .
clone_size: .
cdr3_aa: CASSQQRNTEAFF
cdr3_nt: TGTGCCAGCAGCCAACAGCGGAACACTGAAGCTTTCTTT

v_call: TRBV2
j_call: TRBJ2-3
d_call: TRBD2
clone_size: .
cdr3_aa: CASMGLAGIADTQYF
cdr3_nt: TGTGCCAGCATGGGACTAGCGGGAATTGCAGATACGCAGTATTTT

v_call: TRBV19
j_call: TRBJ2-5
d_call: .
clone_size: .
cdr3_aa: CASSTGLGSGETQYF
cdr3_nt: TGTGCCAGTAGTACCGGCTTGGGGTCGGGGGAGACCCAGTACTTC

v_call: TRBV19
j_call: TRBJ1-4
d_call: TRBD1
clone_size: .
cdr3_aa: CASKGQGFATNEKLFF
cdr3_nt: TGTGCCAGTAAGGGACAGGGATTTGCAACTAATGAAAAACTGTTTTTT

v_call: TRBV10-3
j_call: TRBJ2-1
d_call: .
clone_size: .
cdr3_aa: CAISESKQVSYNEQFF
cdr3_nt: TGTGCCATCAGTGAGTCGAAACAGGTCTCCTACAATGAGCAGTTCTTC

v_call: TRBV7-9
j_call: TRBJ1-6
d_call: TRBD1
clone_size: .
cdr3_aa: CASSFNDRVGNSPLHF
cdr3_nt: TGTGCCAGCAGCTTCAACGACAGGGTTGGAAATTCACCCCTCCACTTT

v_call: TRBV10-3
j_call: TRBJ1-2
d_call: .
clone_size: .
cdr3_aa: CAISGVGGERGGYTF
cdr3_nt: TGTGCCATCAGTGGGGTGGGGGGAGAACGTGGCGGCTACACCTTC

v_call: TRBV18
j_call: TRBJ1-2
d_call: TRBD1
clone_size: .
cdr3_aa: CASSPGQGAVYGYTF
cdr3_nt: TGTGCCAGCTCACCGGGACAGGGGGCAGTCTATGGCTACACCTTC

v_call: TRBV19
j_call: TRBJ1-4
d_call: .
clone_size: .
cdr3_aa: CASSTDRANEKLFF
cdr3_nt: TGTGCCAGTAGTACGGACAGAGCTAATGAAAAACTGTTTTTT

v_call: TRBV9
j_call: TRBJ2-2
d_call: .
clone_size: .
cdr3_aa: CASSPRDTNTGELFF
cdr3_nt: TGTGCCAGCAGCCCCCGGGACACGAACACCGGGGAGCTGTTTTTT

v_call: TRBV6-4
j_call: TRBJ2-2
d_call: TRBD1
clone_size: .
cdr3_aa: CASREGAATGELFF
cdr3_nt: TGTGCCAGCCGTGAGGGGGCGGCCACCGGGGAGCTGTTTTTT

v_call: TRBV11-2
j_call: TRBJ1-4
d_call: TRBD1
clone_size: .
cdr3_aa: CASSLSQGVLEKLFF
cdr3_nt: TGTGCCAGCAGCTTATCCCAGGGGGTTTTGGAAAAACTGTTTTTT

v_call: TRBV5-1
j_call: TRBJ2-1
d_call: .
clone_size: .
cdr3_aa: CASSRETYNEQFF
cdr3_nt: TGCGCCAGCAGCCGCGAGACCTACAATGAGCAGTTCTTC

v_call: TRBV19
j_call: TRBJ2-3
d_call: TRBD2
clone_size: .
cdr3_aa: CASSSGLAGITDTQYF
cdr3_nt: TGTGCCAGTAGTTCAGGACTAGCGGGAATCACAGATACGCAGTATTTT

v_call: TRBV11-2
j_call: TRBJ1-4
d_call: .
clone_size: once
cdr3_aa: CASSLVSGGLGEKLFF
cdr3_nt: TGTGCCAGCAGCTTAGTATCGGGGGGGTTGGGAGAAAAACTGTTTTTT